Below are 26 T cell receptor beta chains sequenced from a single sample in a study of cytomegalovirus exposure and HLA in healthy donors. In the PCR, 60 Vbeta and 13 Jbeta primers were used. Using immunoSEQ multiplex PCR, the repertoire was profiled, and TCRdb retains in-frame clones only, with some absent. The sample includes fewer than 150,000 clones, about 80% of them seen just once. The sample taken for sequencing was PBMCs. The source of these receptors is a female donor in good health and CMV-seropositive.

This clone was seen only a few times. This CDR3 is CAISPGHNQPQHF. CDR3 nucleotide sequence: TGTGCCATCAGCCCGGGACACAATCAGCCCCAGCATTTT. The chain has TRBV10-3 and TRBJ1-5, with TRBD1 as a possible D gene (6 bases). V lost 6 bases to trimming and J lost 3 bases, with 9 bases between them. This CDR3 has 13 residues. Germline V CDR1 and CDR2: ENHRY, SYGVKD.

V usage is TRBV4-2 and J usage is TRBJ2-5; 16 bases are a match to TRBD2. This CDR3 region has 19 residues. The germline V gene encodes CDR1 LGHNA and CDR2 YNFKEQ. Trimming took 1 base from V and 1 from J; bases not matched to a gene: 6. CDR3 amino acids: CASSQGRGTSGGVQETQYF. DNA of the CDR3: TGTGCCAGCAGCCAAGGGAGAGGGACTAGCGGGGGGGTCCAAGAGACCCAGTACTTC.

The CDR3 reads CASSLRGSTDTQYF. The CDR3 nucleotides are TGTGCCAGCAGCTTACGAGGGAGCACAGATACGCAGTATTTT. The chain combines TRBV7-3 with TRBJ2-3; tentative D call: TRBD2 (5 bases). This CDR3 is built from 14 residues. V lost 2 bases and J lost 0, with 6 bases in between. The germline V gene has CDR1 SGHTA and CDR2 FQGTGA.

V and J are TRBV5-4 and TRBJ1-2; no reliable D call. V was clipped by 1 base and J by 0 bases, with 10 bases between them. Looked up from germline, CDR1 is SGHNT and CDR2 is YYREEE (reference sequence). This CDR3 spans 15 amino acids. The CDR3 nucleotides read TGTGCCAGCAGCTTGAGCCTACTCACTAACTATGGCTACACCTTC. This sequence encodes CASSLSLLTNYGYTF.

The V and J genes are TRBV19 and TRBJ1-2; the D is unclear. The CDR3 sequence is 15 residues long. CDR1 is LNHDA and CDR2 is SQIVND in the germline V gene (reference sequence). V was trimmed by 0 bases and J by 4 bases, leaving 12 bases between them. For the CDR3, the DNA is TGTGCCAGTAGTATAGATCGGTCGCGGGGCTATGGCTACACCTTC. Translated: CASSIDRSRGYGYTF.

This clone has just a few counts. CDR3 residues: CASSISGGPQETQYF. Here the CDR3 DNA reads TGTGCCAGTAGTATTAGCGGGGGTCCCCAAGAGACCCAGTACTTC. The chain combines TRBV19 with TRBJ2-5, with TRBD2 identical over 9 bases. There are 15 residues in the CDR3. The V gene's germline CDR1 is LNHDA and CDR2 SQIVND (reference sequence). Trimming cost V 3 bases and J 1 base; bases outside gene matches: 3.

The V and J genes are TRBV28 and TRBJ2-7, with TRBD1 identical over 10 bases. J lost 5 bases, V lost 6 bases, and 10 bases had no gene match. The CDR3 loop spans 15 amino acids. Germline values: CDR1 MDHEN, CDR2 SYDVKM. CDR3 in amino acids: CASRFPGQGFHEQYF. CDR3 bases: TGTGCCAGCAGATTTCCGGGACAGGGGTTCCACGAGCAGTACTTC.

The gene calls are TRBV6-6 and TRBJ1-2, with a weak D call TRBD1 (6 bases). Germline CDR1 MNHNY, CDR2 SVGAGI (reference sequence). CDR3 size: 13 residues. Trimming left V 7 bases short and J 8 bases short, with 17 bases between. CDR3 DNA: TGTGCCAGCACCAAAGAGGACAGAAGAGGCTACACCTTC. Translation gives CASTKEDRRGYTF.

The rearrangement links TRBV30 to TRBJ2-5; D perhaps matches TRBD1 (5 bases). Deletions cut 0 bases from V and 4 bases from J, with 12 bases between. CDR1 and CDR2 from the germline V gene are GTSNPN and SVGIG (reference sequence). The CDR3 spans 14 residues. The CDR3 protein is CAWSVSTGRETQYF. The DNA of the CDR3 is TGTGCCTGGAGTGTTAGCACAGGTCGAGAGACCCAGTACTTC.

The CDR3 nucleotides are TGTGCTAGTGGTCCCCCCGCAGGGAACACCGGGGAGCTGTTTTTT. Amino acids: CASGPPAGNTGELFF. The chain recombines TRBV12-5 with TRBJ2-2; D remains unclear. This CDR3 has 15 residues. CDR1 and CDR2 from the germline V gene are LGHNT and FRNRAP. The V gene lost 5 bases and the J gene lost 1 base, with 11 bases spanning the gap.

The chain uses TRBV7-3 and TRBJ2-1; 8 bases match TRBD2. Germline V CDR1 and CDR2: SGHTA, FQGTGA. After removal of 1 base from V and 1 base from J, the junction contained 0 bases not matched to a gene. This CDR3 spans 15 amino acids. The CDR3 loop reads CASSLSGGSYNEQFF. Here the CDR3 DNA reads TGTGCCAGCAGCTTAAGCGGGGGGTCCTACAATGAGCAGTTCTTC.

This rearrangement joins TRBV7-2 to TRBJ2-7; tentatively, D is TRBD1 (5 bases). The V gene's germline CDR1 is SGHTA and CDR2 FQGNSA. The CDR3 totals 14 residues. The V end lost 3 bases, the J end lost 1 base, and 10 bases lay between the germline ends. The CDR3 spells CASSFGSGSYEQYF. CDR3 nucleotide sequence: TGTGCCAGCAGCTTTGGGTCAGGGTCCTACGAGCAGTACTTC.

This clone was recorded a few times. V is TRBV5-4 and J is TRBJ2-7, with 9 bases matching TRBD2. Germline CDR1 reads SGHNT; CDR2 reads YYREEE (reference sequence). Trimming at V came to 1 base and at J to 4 bases, leaving 6 bases not matched to a gene. The CDR3 spans 15 residues. CDR3 nucleotides: TGTGCCAGCAGCTTGTCGGCTAGCGGGATTTACGAGCAGTACTTC. The encoded protein is CASSLSASGIYEQYF.

V and J are TRBV30 and TRBJ1-6, with D perhaps TRBD1 (5 bases). Germline values: CDR1 GTSNPN, CDR2 SVGIG (reference sequence). The CDR3 is made up of 15 amino acids. Trimming took off 4 bases at V and 5 bases at J, with 15 bases between the two ends. The CDR3 DNA reads as TGTGCCTGGAAACAAGGGGAGGGGAATAATTCACCCCTCCACTTT. Its translation: CAWKQGEGNNSPLHF.

The CDR3 sequence: CASSSQTGGAETQYF. CDR3 DNA: TGTGCCAGCAGCTCTCAGACAGGGGGCGCTGAGACCCAGTACTTC. J is TRBJ2-5 and V is TRBV7-6; 10 nucleotides line up with TRBD1. This CDR3 is built from 15 residues. The V gene's germline CDR1 is SGHVS and CDR2 FNYEAQ. The V segment lost 4 bases and the J segment 5 bases; nucleotides outside the gene matches: 7. The full variable domain, its missing parts supplied by reference TRBV7-6 and TRBJ2-5, is GAGVSQSPRYKVTKRGQDVALRCDPISGHVSLYWYRQALGQGPEFLTYFNYEAQQDKSGLPNDRFSAERPEGSISTLTIQRTEQRDSAMYRCASSSQTGGAETQYFGPGTRLLVL.

The chain links TRBV5-1 to TRBJ1-5; 9 bases fit TRBD1. The CDR3 consists of 16 residues. Losses at the gene ends were 4 bases for V and 6 bases for J; bases not matched to a gene: 11. The germline V gene encodes CDR1 SGHRS and CDR2 YFSETQ. The CDR3 spells CASSPGPQGASQPQHF. DNA for the CDR3: TGCGCCAGCAGCCCCGGTCCACAGGGGGCATCTCAGCCCCAGCATTTT.

This clone has a single count. The V gene is TRBV6-1, the J gene TRBJ2-7; TRBD2 might be the D (5 bases). V gave up 10 bases and J gave up 0 bases, with 13 bases separating them. CDR3 length: 13 amino acids. The germline V gene encodes CDR1 MNHNS and CDR2 SASEGT. The CDR3 sequence is CATFGELSYEQYF. In nucleotides, the CDR3 is TGTGCCACCTTCGGGGAACTCTCCTACGAGCAGTACTTC.

The CDR3 DNA follows: TGTGCCAGCAGCCAAGCTCCGGGCCGGGACAGGGTTGGGGCTAGGTATGGCTACACCTTC. Protein: CASSQAPGRDRVGARYGYTF. The V call is TRBV4-2, the J call TRBJ1-2; TRBD1 matches 9 bases. The CDR3 spans 20 residues. Germline CDR1 and CDR2: LGHNA and YNFKEQ. The V gene end was trimmed by 1 base and the J gene end by 5 bases; junction bases not matched to a gene: 20.

The J gene is TRBJ2-4, the V gene TRBV10-3; 9 bases agree with TRBD1. The CDR3 has 13 residues. The germline V gene encodes CDR1 ENHRY and CDR2 SYGVKD. With V trimmed by 4 bases and J by 6 bases, 1 base remained unmatched. The CDR3 region has the DNA TGTGCCATCAGTGGGGGACAGGGAAACATTCAGTACTTC. Its translation: CAISGGQGNIQYF.

Details on this clone: The junction departs from germline at one end; a sequencing error may be responsible. The genes are TRBV7-7 and TRBJ2-5, with D possibly TRBD2 on 6 matching bases. The CDR3 is made up of 15 amino acids. CDR1 SSHAT and CDR2 FNYEAQ come from the germline V gene (reference sequence). The chain's CDR3 is CASSDFGGGQETQYF. CDR3 bases: TGTGCTAGCAGCGATTTCGGGGGTGGGCAAGAGACCCAGTACTTC.

This clone was observed a few times. The CDR3 is CASRAHRGTEAFF. The CDR3 coding sequence is TGTGCCAGCAGGGCTCACAGGGGGACTGAAGCTTTCTTT. The V and J genes are TRBV6-6 and TRBJ1-1, with TRBD1 identical over 8 bases. From germline, CDR1 is MNHNY and CDR2 SVGAGI (reference sequence). Unmatched junction bases numbered 5, after V lost 6 bases and J lost 5 bases. The CDR3 covers 13 residues.

V usage is TRBV30 and J usage is TRBJ1-2; no clear D. Per germline, CDR1 GTSNPN and CDR2 SVGIG (reference sequence). V lost 2 bases and J 8 bases, leaving 15 bases between the germline ends. The CDR3 length is 13 residues. The CDR3 protein is CAWSSVEDYGYTF. CDR3 nucleotide sequence: TGTGCCTGGAGTTCTGTTGAGGATTACGGCTACACCTTC.

This chain joins TRBV19 and TRBJ2-2; D is uncertain. V lost 4 bases, J lost 11 bases, and 8 bases lay in between. Germline V gives CDR1 LNHDA, CDR2 SQIVND (reference sequence). This CDR3 contains 11 residues. DNA of the CDR3: TGTGCCAGTAGTACGCGGAGAGAGCTGTTTTTT. Its translation: CASSTRRELFF.

This chain joins TRBV30 and TRBJ1-1, with D hard to call. V was trimmed by 2 bases and J by 4 bases, leaving 8 bases between them. CDR3 length: 12 residues. The germline CDR1 and CDR2 sequences are GTSNPN and SVGIG (reference sequence). Here the CDR3 DNA reads TGTGCCTGGAGTACGGAGGCCACTGAAGCTTTCTTT. It codes for CAWSTEATEAFF.

The chain employs TRBV19 and TRBJ1-4; D is ambiguous. V was shortened by 3 bases and J by 7 bases, with 12 bases between the two germline ends. The CDR3 has 14 amino acids. Germline CDR1 and CDR2: LNHDA and SQIVND (reference sequence). Here the CDR3 reads CASSIWEGGEKLFF. The CDR3 nucleotides are TGTGCCAGTAGTATCTGGGAAGGAGGTGAAAAACTGTTTTTT.

The rearrangement joins TRBV4-1 to TRBJ1-1; 7 bases match TRBD1. The CDR3 has 13 amino acids. V lost 2 bases and J lost 12; bases outside the gene matches: 9. Germline lookup yields CDR1 MGHRA and CDR2 YSYEKL. The CDR3 region has the DNA TGCGCCAGCAGCCAAACTGACAGGGTGCAAACTTTCTTT. It encodes CASSQTDRVQTFF.